The following is a TCR beta chain sequence with its context. Its antigen is undetermined. TCRdb re-analysed the 5' RACE reads in MiXCR, keeping a single row per CDR3 protein. The table lists about 530,000 distinct CDR3 sequences, approximately 14% of them singletons. The sample originates from a study of identical twins. Study results and limitations: Invariant populations such as MAIT and iNKT cells could partly muddle zero-insertion analyses. High-abundance cord blood beta clonotypes had fewer insertions; memory repertoires showed none.

The same specimen was also included in a second study, on yellow fever vaccine responses in identical twins. That source adds: Twins' T cell vaccine responses reportedly looked partly convergent, partly personalized.

This sequence originates from a woman aged 18-29 years in good health. The sequenced sample consisted of CD4+ T cells sorted from blood.

The CDR3 DNA is TGTGCCAGCAGCTTCTCGACTTCTACGAGTGAGCAGTACTTC. Translation gives CASSFSTSTSEQYF. This chain uses TRBV11-2 with TRBJ2-7, with no clear D. The V end lost 3 bases, the J end lost 7 bases, and 16 bases lay between the germline ends. Germline values: CDR1 SGHAT, CDR2 FQNNGV. CDR3 size: 14 residues.